This TCR beta chain was captured in a study of CD8+CD57+ T cells in acquired aplastic anemia. Germline lookup yields CDR1 SGHRS and CDR2 YFSETQ. V lost 5 bases to trimming and J lost 6 bases; unmatched junction nucleotides: 4. This CDR3 is built from 13 residues. Patients who underwent sequencing had shown CD8+CD57+ cell expansion by flow cytometry. The use of genomic DNA as template underpinned the TCR beta VDJ and CDR3 profiling. MiXCR, run by TCRdb on the reads, gives a single entry per CDR3 protein. In the table there are approximately 470,000 distinct CDR3 sequences, around 33% of which are singletons.

The sequence came from a human donor with aplastic anemia. The chain has TRBV5-1 and TRBJ1-1, with 10 bases aligning to TRBD1. The sample taken for sequencing was sorted CD4+, CD8+, or CD8+CD57+ T cells (not recorded which) from PBMCs. The CDR3 coding sequence is TGCGCCAGCAGATGGGACAGGGGCGCTGAAGCTTTCTTT. Its translation: CASRWDRGAEAFF.